The 28 T cell receptor beta chains below come from one sample, sequenced in a study of siplizumab effects on memory and regulatory T cells. TCRdb's table, derived via immunoSEQ multiplex PCR, lists solely in-frame clones and lacks some. The sample consists of more than 75,000 clones, roughly 96% of them appearing once. Sequenced: naive CD4+ T cells sorted from blood. The receptors were gathered from a human donor in good health.

The chain links TRBV27 to TRBJ1-1; TRBD1 aligns across 8 bases. The CDR3 has 14 residues. V lost 3 bases, J lost 7 bases, and 7 bases stayed unmatched. Germline CDR1 MNHEY, CDR2 SMNVEV (reference sequence). CDR3 nucleotides: TGTGCCAGCAGTTTGGGACAGGTAGTAGGTGAAGCTTTCTTT. Encoded protein: CASSLGQVVGEAFF.

The V and J genes are TRBV29-1 and TRBJ1-2, with D tentatively TRBD1 (6 bases). Trimming left V 1 base short and J 6 bases short, with 12 bases between. Germline V CDR1 and CDR2: SQVTM, ANQGSEA. The CDR3 covers 13 residues. The CDR3 coding sequence is TGCAGCGTTGAAGGGGGGGCATGGGATGGCTACACCTTC. Amino acids: CSVEGGAWDGYTF.

The J gene is TRBJ2-1, the V gene TRBV7-2, with D perhaps matching TRBD2 (5 bases). This CDR3 is built from 14 residues. Trimming stripped 1 base from V and 9 bases from J, with 13 bases between. Looked up from germline, CDR1 is SGHTA and CDR2 is FQGNSA. DNA of the CDR3: TGTGCCAGCAGCTTAGTCCCTAGCTCTGGTGAGCAGTTCTTC. Amino acid sequence: CASSLVPSSGEQFF.

The chain is built from TRBV7-6 and TRBJ2-5; D not resolved. V dropped 1 base and J dropped 1 base, with 13 bases sitting between them. The CDR3 has 16 amino acids. CDR1 is SGHVS and CDR2 is FNYEAQ in the germline V gene. CDR3 DNA: TGTGCCAGCAGCTTAGAGTCCTTGGTATCCCAAGAGACCCAGTACTTC. Protein: CASSLESLVSQETQYF.

This chain connects TRBV5-1 to TRBJ1-5, with 10 bases matching TRBD1. V shed 0 bases, J shed 0 bases, and the junction held 3 bases outside the gene matches. Germline V CDR1 and CDR2: SGHRS, YFSETQ. The CDR3 runs to 17 residues. The chain's CDR3 is CASSLGTGGYSNQPQHF. CDR3 nucleotide sequence: TGCGCCAGCAGCTTGGGGACAGGGGGTTATAGCAATCAGCCCCAGCATTTT.

The chain links TRBV5-1 to TRBJ1-3; 7 bases are a match to TRBD1. The CDR3 runs 16 residues. In germline, CDR1 is SGHRS, CDR2 YFSETQ. J lost 1 base, V lost 1 base, and 5 bases had no gene match. The chain's CDR3 is CASSLRQGASGNTIYF. CDR3 DNA sequence: TGCGCCAGCAGCTTGAGACAGGGTGCATCTGGAAACACCATATATTTT.

The J gene is TRBJ2-1, the V gene TRBV5-4; TRBD2 matches at 8 bases. This CDR3 has 15 residues. V trimming: 4 bases; J trimming: 0 bases; junction bases outside the gene matches: 3. Germline CDR1 SGHNT, CDR2 YYREEE (reference sequence). CDR3 sequence: CASSNGGDSYNEQFF. Here the CDR3 DNA reads TGTGCCAGCAGCAACGGGGGGGACTCCTACAATGAGCAGTTCTTC.

CDR3 sequence reads: CSALAGLHSYEQYF. Written as DNA, the CDR3 is TGCAGCGCCCTAGCCGGGCTACACAGCTACGAGCAGTACTTC. V usage is TRBV29-1 and J usage is TRBJ2-7, with D maybe TRBD2 (5 bases). Trimming stripped 7 bases from V and 3 bases from J, with 19 bases between. CDR3 length: 14 amino acids. Germline V gene data show CDR1 as SQVTM and CDR2 as ANQGSEA.

The chain combines TRBV7-8 with TRBJ1-5, with D possibly matching TRBD1 (5 bases). Deletions cut 1 base from V and 9 bases from J, with 19 bases between. Germline V gives CDR1 SGHVS, CDR2 FQNEAQ. This CDR3 is 16 amino acids long. CDR3: CASSLEGTPTIVPQHF. The CDR3, as DNA: TGTGCCAGCAGCTTAGAGGGGACCCCTACTATAGTGCCCCAGCATTTT.

The chain employs TRBV7-9 and TRBJ1-2, with TRBD1 identical over 7 bases. V dropped 5 bases and J dropped 8; count of bases not matched to a gene: 11. The CDR3 covers 14 residues. The germline gives CDR1 SEHNR, CDR2 FQNEAQ (reference sequence). The CDR3 DNA reads as TGTGCCAGCAGCGCAAGTCACAGGGGAAGGGGCTACACCTTC. As protein: CASSASHRGRGYTF.

The rearrangement uses TRBV7-9 and TRBJ2-7; D uncertain. Germline CDR1 reads SEHNR; CDR2 reads FQNEAQ (reference sequence). Between the trimmed V and J ends, which lost 2 bases and 6 bases, there was a span of 8 bases. This CDR3 is built from 12 residues. CDR3 DNA: TGTGCCAGCAGCTTACACAGCGTCGAGCAGTACTTC. Residues: CASSLHSVEQYF.

V usage is TRBV7-3 and J usage is TRBJ2-7, with 9 nucleotides matching TRBD2. Germline V lookup: CDR1 SGHTA, CDR2 FQGTGA. The trim removed 2 bases at V and 2 bases at J, leaving 7 bases unmatched. The CDR3 is 16 residues long. Here the CDR3 reads CASSLAPAGGTYEQYF. The CDR3 DNA sequence: TGTGCCAGCAGCTTAGCCCCAGCGGGGGGAACCTACGAGCAGTACTTC.

Details on this clone: Within the sample, other DNA sequences also encode this same CDR3. This chain uses TRBV9 with TRBJ2-1, with TRBD1 matching over 7 bases. Germline V gene sequence: CDR1 SGDLS, CDR2 YYNGEE. V shed 0 bases, J shed 4 bases, and the junction held 1 base outside the gene matches. The CDR3 sequence is 14 residues long. In DNA form, the CDR3 reads TGTGCCAGCAGCGTAGGACAGGGTTACAATGAGCAGTTCTTC. It translates to CASSVGQGYNEQFF.

This clone appeared a single time. The genes are TRBV11-2 and TRBJ2-4; tentatively, D is TRBD2 (6 bases). Per the germline V gene, CDR1 is SGHAT and CDR2 is FQNNGV. V lost 5 bases and J 3 bases, leaving 20 bases between the germline ends. CDR3 length: 17 residues. In nucleotides, the CDR3 is TGTGCCAGCAGCCCCACATCCGGGGGTTCGGGCAAAAACATTCAGTACTTC. This sequence encodes CASSPTSGGSGKNIQYF.

The rearrangement joins TRBV30 to TRBJ2-3, with 8 positions matching TRBD2. The V segment lost 5 bases and the J segment 0 bases; nucleotides outside the gene matches: 4. CDR1 and CDR2 (germline): GTSNPN, SVGIG (reference sequence). This CDR3 has 14 amino acids. The CDR3 protein is CAWARGASTDTQYF. In nucleotides, the CDR3 is TGTGCCTGGGCGCGGGGGGCGAGCACAGATACGCAGTATTTT.

This chain connects TRBV6-6 to TRBJ2-7; the D is unclear. CDR1 and CDR2 (germline): MNHNY, SVGAGI (reference sequence). The CDR3 has 14 residues. V dropped 0 bases and J dropped 4 bases, with 10 bases sitting between them. CDR3 bases: TGTGCCAGCAGTTACTCGACTCCCTTGTACGAGCAGTACTTC. Protein: CASSYSTPLYEQYF.

The chain couples TRBV10-3 to TRBJ1-2; TRBD1 aligns across 7 bases. The J segment lost 3 bases and the V segment lost 4 bases, leaving 5 bases of the junction unmatched. This CDR3 spans 14 amino acids. Germline assignment: CDR1 ENHRY and CDR2 SYGVKD. DNA of the CDR3: TGTGCCATCAGTGTGGGACAGTTGTACTATGGCTACACCTTC. This translates into CAISVGQLYYGYTF.

This chain links TRBV14 with TRBJ2-1, with D uncertain. Per the germline V gene, CDR1 is SGHDN and CDR2 is FVKESK. The CDR3 length is 16 residues. With 2 bases removed from V and 0 bases from J, the gap between germline ends came to 11 bases. The CDR3 loop is CASSQRTPSSYNEQFF. Here the CDR3 DNA reads TGTGCCAGCAGCCAACGGACGCCAAGCTCCTACAATGAGCAGTTCTTC.

The rearrangement joins TRBV19 to TRBJ2-3; no definite D call. The CDR3 loop spans 15 amino acids. Germline lookup yields CDR1 LNHDA and CDR2 SQIVND (reference sequence). The V and J ends lost 1 base and 4 bases respectively, with 12 bases between them. The DNA for the CDR3 is TGTGCCAGTAGTATAGCTCGGGCTAGTTCAGATACGCAGTATTTT. Protein: CASSIARASSDTQYF.

CDR3 coding DNA: TGCGCCAGCAGCAAGTGGGAAGAGGGTGAAGCTTTCTTT. Protein sequence: CASSKWEEGEAFF. This chain joins TRBV5-1 and TRBJ1-1; D is uncertain. V lost 4 bases and J 7 bases, leaving 14 bases between the germline ends. The CDR3 is 13 amino acids. CDR1 is SGHRS and CDR2 is YFSETQ in the germline V gene.

Here the CDR3 reads CASSITAGYEQYF. The CDR3, as DNA: TGTGCCAGCTCAATAACAGCGGGGTACGAGCAGTACTTC. V gene TRBV18 combines with J gene TRBJ2-7; 7 positions agree with TRBD2. Germline trimming cut 5 bases from V and 4 bases from J; bases unmatched to any gene: 5. The CDR3 spans 13 residues. Germline V gene data show CDR1 as KGHSH and CDR2 as LQKENI. The whole variable domain, filled in from reference TRBV18 and TRBJ2-7, reads NAGVMQNPRHLVRRRGQEARLRCSPMKGHSHVYWYRQLPEEGLKFMVYLQKENIIDESGMPKERFSAEFPKEGPSILRIQQVVRGDSAAYFCASSITAGYEQYFGPGTRLTVT.

CDR3 bases: TGTGCCATCAGTGAGGGGTCTAATAGCAATCAGCCCCAGCATTTT. It translates to CAISEGSNSNQPQHF. The rearrangement uses TRBV10-3 and TRBJ1-5, with D uncertain. CDR3 length equals 15 residues. Per germline, CDR1 ENHRY and CDR2 SYGVKD. V dropped 2 bases and J dropped 0 bases, with 8 bases sitting between them.

The gene calls are TRBV30 and TRBJ2-1; no definite D call. V was shortened by 6 bases and J by 9 bases, with 9 bases between the two germline ends. This CDR3 comprises 10 residues. Germline values: CDR1 GTSNPN, CDR2 SVGIG (reference sequence). DNA for the CDR3: TGTGCCTGTTATACTGGTGAGCAGTTCTTC. Residues: CACYTGEQFF.

V and J are TRBV20-1 and TRBJ2-7; D uncertain. In germline, CDR1 is DFQATT, CDR2 SNEGSKA (reference sequence). V lost 2 bases and J 3 bases, leaving 5 bases between the germline ends. The CDR3 consists of 11 residues. DNA of the CDR3: TGCAGTGCTAGACAAGTCTACGAGCAGTACTTC. Its translation: CSARQVYEQYF.

This chain connects TRBV21-1 to TRBJ2-7; the table's D gene call, TRBD2, was not cross checked with the DNA. TRBV21-1 is a documented pseudogene. This CDR3 contains 13 residues. Here the CDR3 DNA reads TGTGCCAGCAAAACGACTGATCCCTACGAGCAGTACTTC. Protein: CASKTTDPYEQYF.

This sequence joins TRBV6-5 and TRBJ2-5, with TRBD1 matching 8 bases. The CDR3 has 13 amino acids. Germline CDR1 MNHEY, CDR2 SVGAGI. Unmatched junction bases numbered 9, after V lost 8 bases and J lost 7 bases. The CDR3, as DNA: TGTGCCAGCGGGAGACCAGGGGGCGGGACCCAGTACTTC. Its protein is CASGRPGGGTQYF.

The V gene is TRBV18, the J gene TRBJ1-1; unclear D gene. Per the germline V gene, CDR1 is KGHSH and CDR2 is LQKENI. V was cut by 3 bases and J by 0 bases, with 8 bases left in between. The CDR3 length is 14 residues. The CDR3 DNA reads as TGTGCCAGCTCACCGGCTGAAATGAACACTGAAGCTTTCTTT. Its protein product is CASSPAEMNTEAFF.

V and J are TRBV19 and TRBJ2-4, with D possibly called TRBD1 or TRBD2 (5 bases each). Germline CDR1 and CDR2: LNHDA and SQIVND (reference sequence). V lost 7 bases to trimming and J lost 0 bases, with 16 bases between them. CDR3 length: 16 amino acids. Written as DNA, the CDR3 is TGTGCCAGTATGGGAGATTGGGGGATAGCCAAAAACATTCAGTACTTC. Amino acid sequence: CASMGDWGIAKNIQYF.